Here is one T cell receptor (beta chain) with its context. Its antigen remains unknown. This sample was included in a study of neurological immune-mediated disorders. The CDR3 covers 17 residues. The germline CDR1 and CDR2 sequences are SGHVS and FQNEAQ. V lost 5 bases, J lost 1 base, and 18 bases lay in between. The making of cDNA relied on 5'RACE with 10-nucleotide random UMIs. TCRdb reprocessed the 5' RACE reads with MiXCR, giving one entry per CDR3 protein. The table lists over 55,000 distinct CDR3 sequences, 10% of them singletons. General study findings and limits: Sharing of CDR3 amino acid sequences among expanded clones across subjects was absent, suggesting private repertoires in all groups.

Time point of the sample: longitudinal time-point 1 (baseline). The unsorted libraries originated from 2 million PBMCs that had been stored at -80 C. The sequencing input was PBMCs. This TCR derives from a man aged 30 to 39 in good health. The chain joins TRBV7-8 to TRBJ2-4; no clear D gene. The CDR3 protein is CASSTRTSGLAKNIQYF. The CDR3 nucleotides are TGTGCCAGCAGCACTCGGACCTCAGGCCTGGCCAAAAACATTCAGTACTTC. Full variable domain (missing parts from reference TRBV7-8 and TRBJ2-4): GAGVSQSPRYKVAKRGQDVALRCDPISGHVSLFWYQQALGQGPEFLTYFQNEAQLDKSGLPSDRFFAERPEGSVSTLKIQRTQQEDSAVYLCASSTRTSGLAKNIQYFGAGTRLSVL.